Shown below are 18 T cell receptor beta chains from a single sample sequenced in a study of OX40 agonist ivuxolimab in advanced cancers. Sequenced by immunoSEQ multiplex PCR; TCRdb stores in-frame clones only, minus some. The sample contains under 60,000 clones, around 85% of which appear only once. Source: CD4+ or CD8+ T cells sorted from blood, taken in a trial of the OX40 agonist ivuxolimab. Receptors were obtained from an adult with an advanced solid tumor such as melanoma, head and neck, liver or kidney cancer.

The CDR3 loop is CASSHLYGYTF. CDR3 in DNA: TGCGCCAGCAGCCATCTCTATGGCTACACCTTC. V and J are TRBV4-1 and TRBJ1-2; D uncertain. The CDR3 has 11 amino acids. V was pared by 3 bases and J by 4 bases, with 3 bases between. Per the germline V gene, CDR1 is MGHRA and CDR2 is YSYEKL.

The chain links TRBV7-9 to TRBJ2-3; D not certain. Germline-derived CDR1 and CDR2 are SEHNR and FQNEAQ (reference sequence). CDR3 length: 12 amino acids. Trimming shortened V by 2 bases and J by 4 bases, and 4 bases separated the two germline ends. CDR3 sequence (DNA): TGTGCCAGCAGCTTACGCCCAGATACGCAGTATTTT. This codes for CASSLRPDTQYF. Supplemented by reference TRBV7-9 and TRBJ2-3, the full variable domain reads DTGVSQNPRHKITKRGQNVTFRCDPISEHNRLYWYRQTLGQGPEFLTYFQNEAQLEKSRLLSDRFSAERPKGSFSTLEIQRTEQGDSAMYLCASSLRPDTQYFGPGTRLTVL.

The V and J genes are TRBV7-9 and TRBJ2-4, with D uncertain. V lost 1 base to trimming and J lost 6 bases, with 13 bases between them. CDR3 size: 15 residues. The germline gives CDR1 SEHNR, CDR2 FQNEAQ (reference sequence). Here the CDR3 reads CASSLGSRNVNIQYF. DNA of the CDR3: TGTGCCAGCAGCTTAGGTAGTCGTAATGTAAACATTCAGTACTTC.

The genes are TRBV11-3 and TRBJ1-2; tentatively, D is TRBD1 (5 bases). This CDR3 contains 16 residues. The germline V and J ends were trimmed by 0 bases and 1 base, with 12 bases remaining between them. Germline CDR1 is SGHNT and CDR2 is YENEEA. The CDR3 is CASSLEGRGNNYGYTF. In DNA form, the CDR3 reads TGTGCCAGCAGCTTAGAGGGGCGCGGGAATAACTATGGCTACACCTTC. Looking up the rest from reference TRBV11-3 and TRBJ1-2 gives the full variable domain: EAGVVQSPRYKIIEKKQPVAFWCNPISGHNTLYWYLQNLGQGPELLIRYENEEAVDDSQLPKDRFSAERLKGVDSTLKIQPAELGDSAVYLCASSLEGRGNNYGYTFGSGTRLTVV.

CDR3 nucleotides: TGTGCCATCAGTGATGACGGTGGGGGTGGCAGGGCAGGCGAAAAACTGTTTTTT. As protein: CAISDDGGGGRAGEKLFF. The chain links TRBV10-3 to TRBJ1-4; D possibly corresponds to TRBD1 (5 bases). The CDR3 runs 18 residues. The germline gives CDR1 ENHRY, CDR2 SYGVKD. V was trimmed by 3 bases and J by 8 bases, leaving 25 bases between them.

V gene TRBV14 combines with J gene TRBJ2-5; possibly TRBD2 for D (6 bases). The V and J ends lost 5 bases and 5 bases respectively, with 21 bases between them. This CDR3 is built from 16 residues. Per germline, CDR1 SGHDN and CDR2 FVKESK. The CDR3 protein is CASSGTHRGKRETQYF. CDR3 nucleotide sequence: TGTGCCAGCAGCGGAACCCACCGGGGGAAACGCGAGACCCAGTACTTC.

The genes are TRBV5-1 and TRBJ2-4; 10 bases are a match to TRBD1. The CDR3 loop spans 13 amino acids. Germline trimming cut 8 bases from V and 7 bases from J; bases unmatched to any gene: 6. Germline CDR1 and CDR2: SGHRS and YFSETQ. Here the CDR3 DNA reads TGCGCCAGTAATCCGGACAGGGGGAACATTCAGTACTTC. It specifies CASNPDRGNIQYF. Variable domain in full (rest from reference TRBV5-1 and TRBJ2-4): KAGVTQTPRYLIKTRGQQVTLSCSPISGHRSVSWYQQTPGQGLQFLFEYFSETQRNKGNFPGRFSGRQFSNSRSEMNVSTLELGDSALYLCASNPDRGNIQYFGAGTRLSVL.

The chain couples TRBV6-6 to TRBJ2-5, with 14 bases identical to TRBD2. There are 16 residues in the CDR3. Per the germline V gene, CDR1 is MNHNY and CDR2 is SVGAGI (reference sequence). Trimming at V came to 6 bases and at J to 3 bases, leaving 6 bases not matched to a gene. The DNA for the CDR3 is TGTGCCAGCAGCACTCCGGGACTAGCGGGGGAAGAGACCCAGTACTTC. Its translation is CASSTPGLAGEETQYF.

V and J are TRBV5-1 and TRBJ1-5; a possible D gene is TRBD1 (5 bases). The V gene's germline CDR1 is SGHRS and CDR2 YFSETQ. The CDR3 length is 15 residues. The V and J ends lost 0 bases and 2 bases respectively, with 9 bases between them. The CDR3 DNA follows: TGCGCCAGCAGCTTGGCCGGCAGGGGCAATCAGCCCCAGCATTTT. Its translation: CASSLAGRGNQPQHF.

J is TRBJ2-1 and V is TRBV6-5; the match to TRBD2 covers 7 bases. V shed 7 bases and J 1 base; nucleotides not matched to a gene: 7. Germline lookup yields CDR1 MNHEY and CDR2 SVGAGI. The CDR3 has 15 residues. CDR3 nucleotide sequence: TGTGCCAGCATTCCGGAAGCGGGATCCTACAATGAGCAGTTCTTC. It codes for CASIPEAGSYNEQFF.

The V call is TRBV18, the J call TRBJ2-7; 8 positions agree with TRBD1. The V and J ends lost 4 bases and 2 bases, in that order; junction bases with no gene match: 4. The CDR3 is 14 residues long. Germline V lookup: CDR1 KGHSH, CDR2 LQKENI. CDR3: CASSLGQGPYEQYF. The CDR3 DNA follows: TGTGCCAGCTCACTCGGACAGGGTCCCTACGAGCAGTACTTC.

CDR3 bases: TGTGCCAGCCTCGGACAGCTTGAAGCTTTCTTT. Residues: CASLGQLEAFF. The chain has TRBV6-5 and TRBJ1-1; D perhaps matches TRBD1 (6 bases). V lost 8 bases and J lost 7, with 11 bases in between. CDR3 length: 11 residues. Germline values: CDR1 MNHEY, CDR2 SVGAGI.

The chain couples TRBV11-2 to TRBJ2-1; 9 bases map to TRBD1. Losses at the gene ends were 5 bases for V and 4 bases for J; bases not matched to a gene: 6. CDR1 is SGHAT, CDR2 FQNNGV, per germline. CDR3 length equals 15 residues. DNA for the CDR3: TGTGCCAGCAGCCACTCCGGGACAGGGTACAATGAGCAGTTCTTC. Protein: CASSHSGTGYNEQFF. Drawing the rest from reference TRBV11-2 and TRBJ2-1, the complete variable domain is EAGVAQSPRYKIIEKRQSVAFWCNPISGHATLYWYQQILGQGPKLLIQFQNNGVVDDSQLPKDRFSAERLKGVDSTLKIQPAKLEDSAVYLCASSHSGTGYNEQFFGPGTRLTVL.

This clone came up a few times. V gene TRBV5-1 combines with J gene TRBJ2-5; 9 nucleotides agree with TRBD2. V dropped 4 bases and J dropped 3; count of bases not matched to a gene: 7. The CDR3 is made up of 15 amino acids. Germline assignment: CDR1 SGHRS and CDR2 YFSETQ. The CDR3 here is CASSQGLAWEETQYF. CDR3 sequence (DNA): TGCGCCAGCAGCCAGGGACTAGCCTGGGAAGAGACCCAGTACTTC.

V and J are TRBV6-1 and TRBJ2-3; either TRBD1 or TRBD2 may supply D (6 bases each). Trimming took off 4 bases at V and 7 bases at J, with 15 bases between the two ends. The CDR3 totals 14 residues. Germline V gene sequence: CDR1 MNHNS, CDR2 SASEGT. The CDR3 loop is CASSGGASENTQYF. Written as DNA, the CDR3 is TGTGCCAGCAGTGGGGGGGCGTCCGAAAATACGCAGTATTTT.

The rearrangement joins TRBV4-1 to TRBJ2-3, with 7 bases identical to TRBD1. J was trimmed by 6 bases and V by 1 base; bases with no gene match: 7. The CDR3 length is 15 residues. The germline V gene has CDR1 MGHRA and CDR2 YSYEKL. CDR3 sequence reads: CASSQGTGDADTQYF. The CDR3 DNA sequence: TGCGCCAGCAGCCAAGGGACAGGAGACGCGGATACGCAGTATTTT.

The CDR3 here is CASSSGLYEQYF. CDR3 sequence (DNA): TGTGCCAGCAGCTCAGGACTCTACGAGCAGTACTTC. The chain carries TRBV5-5 and TRBJ2-7, with D possibly TRBD2 on 5 matching bases. CDR1 is SGHKS and CDR2 is YYEKEE in the germline V gene (reference sequence). The CDR3 sequence is 12 residues long. Trimming pared 3 bases from V and 3 bases from J, leaving 7 bases between.

The rearrangement links TRBV4-2 to TRBJ1-5, with 7 bases that match TRBD1. CDR1 and CDR2 from the germline V gene are LGHNA and YNFKEQ. Trimming removed 1 base from V and 2 bases from J; junction bases left unmatched: 8. CDR3 length: 17 residues. CDR3 protein: CASSQGTLGTGNQPQHF. The CDR3 coding sequence is TGTGCCAGCAGCCAAGGGACCCTTGGGACAGGCAATCAGCCCCAGCATTTT.